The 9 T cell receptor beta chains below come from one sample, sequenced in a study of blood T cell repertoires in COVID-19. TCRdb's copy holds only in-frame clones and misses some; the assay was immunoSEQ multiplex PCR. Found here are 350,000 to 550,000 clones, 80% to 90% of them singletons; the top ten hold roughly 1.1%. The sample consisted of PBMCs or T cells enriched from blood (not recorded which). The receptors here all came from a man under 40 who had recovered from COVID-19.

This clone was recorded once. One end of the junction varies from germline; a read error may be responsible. The CDR3 DNA sequence: TGCGCCAGCAGATTGGGAGGAGAAAAACTGTTTTTT. It yields the protein CASRLGGEKLFF. The chain combines TRBV5-1 with TRBJ1-4; D uncertain. CDR1 and CDR2 (germline): SGHRS, YFSETQ. CDR3 length: 12 residues.

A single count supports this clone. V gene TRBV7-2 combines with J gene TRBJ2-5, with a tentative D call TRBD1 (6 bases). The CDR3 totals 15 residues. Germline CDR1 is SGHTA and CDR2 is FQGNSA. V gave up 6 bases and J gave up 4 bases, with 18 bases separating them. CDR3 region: CASRRGYRDRETQYF. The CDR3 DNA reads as TGTGCCAGCAGACGAGGCTACAGGGATCGAGAGACCCAGTACTTC.

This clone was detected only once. The CDR3, as DNA: TGCGCCAGCAGTGGGACAGGGGGCACCGGGGAGCTGTTTTTT. Translated: CASSGTGGTGELFF. This chain uses TRBV10-1 with TRBJ2-2, with 10 bases matching TRBD1. With 4 bases clipped from V and 4 bases from J, the junction kept 0 bases outside the gene matches. This CDR3 has 14 residues. Per the germline V gene, CDR1 is WNHNN and CDR2 is SYGVQD (reference sequence).

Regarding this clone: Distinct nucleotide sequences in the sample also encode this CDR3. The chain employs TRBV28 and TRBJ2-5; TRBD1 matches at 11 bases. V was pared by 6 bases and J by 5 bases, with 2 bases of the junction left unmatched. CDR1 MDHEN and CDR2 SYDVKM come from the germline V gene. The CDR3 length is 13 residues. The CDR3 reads CASRGTGGETQYF. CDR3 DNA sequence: TGTGCCAGCAGAGGGACAGGGGGGGAGACCCAGTACTTC. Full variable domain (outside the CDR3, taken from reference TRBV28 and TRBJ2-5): DVKVTQSSRYLVKRTGEKVFLECVQDMDHENMFWYRQDPGLGLRLIYFSYDVKMKEKGDIPEGYSVSREKKERFSLILESASTNQTSMYLCASRGTGGETQYFGPGTRLLVL.

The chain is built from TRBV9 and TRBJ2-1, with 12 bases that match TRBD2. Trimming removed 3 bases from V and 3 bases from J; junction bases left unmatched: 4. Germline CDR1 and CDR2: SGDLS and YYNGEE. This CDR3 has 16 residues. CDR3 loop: CASSDLAGGIYNEQFF. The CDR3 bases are TGTGCCAGCAGCGACCTAGCGGGAGGGATCTACAATGAGCAGTTCTTC.

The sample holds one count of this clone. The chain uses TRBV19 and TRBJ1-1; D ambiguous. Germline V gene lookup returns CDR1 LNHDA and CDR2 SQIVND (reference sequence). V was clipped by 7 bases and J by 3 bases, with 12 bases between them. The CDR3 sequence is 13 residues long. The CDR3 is CASNANRYTEAFF. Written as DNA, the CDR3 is TGTGCCAGTAATGCCAACAGATACACTGAAGCTTTCTTT.

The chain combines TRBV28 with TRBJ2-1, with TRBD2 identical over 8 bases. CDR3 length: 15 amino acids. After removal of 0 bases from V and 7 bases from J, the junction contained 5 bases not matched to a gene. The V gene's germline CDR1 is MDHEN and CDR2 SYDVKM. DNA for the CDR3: TGTGCCAGCAGTTTATGGGCTAGCGGGCCAAATGAGCAGTTCTTC. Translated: CASSLWASGPNEQFF.

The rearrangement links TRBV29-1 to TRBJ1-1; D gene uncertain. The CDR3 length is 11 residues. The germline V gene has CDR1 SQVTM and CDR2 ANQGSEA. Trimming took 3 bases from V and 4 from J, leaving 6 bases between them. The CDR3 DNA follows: TGCAGCGTTGATGCGGCCACTGAAGCTTTCTTT. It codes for CSVDAATEAFF.

Here the CDR3 DNA reads TGTGCCAGCAGTTTAATGGGCGTCCTGGGTAAGCCCCAGCATTTT. It codes for CASSLMGVLGKPQHF. The V call is TRBV28, the J call TRBJ1-5; D is ambiguous. V lost 2 bases and J lost 8, with 16 bases in between. This CDR3 contains 15 residues. In germline, CDR1 is MDHEN, CDR2 SYDVKM.